The rows below give T cell receptor beta chains drawn from one sample of a study of OX40 agonist ivuxolimab in advanced cancers. Profiled with immunoSEQ multiplex PCR; TCRdb holds only in-frame clones, not every one. The table lists 34,000 or so clones, roughly 79% of them singletons, with more than 1.2% in the top ten. The sequencing here drew on CD4+ or CD8+ T cells sorted from blood, taken in a trial of the OX40 agonist ivuxolimab. All receptors come from an adult with an advanced solid tumor such as melanoma, head and neck, liver or kidney cancer. Each CDR3 is given with its conserved first and last residue. The D gene is left open where the match is weak. Not all rows give a size; the values are once, few, many and, for expanded clones, a class.

15 . TRBJ1-1 . TRBV4-3 TGCGCCAGCAGCCAAGTTAGAAGGCGGAACACTGAAGCTTTCTTT CASSQVRRRNTEAFF
13 few TRBJ1-1 . TRBV13 TGTGCCAGCAGTTCCAGTGCCGGGACTGAAGCTTTCTTT CASSSSAGTEAFF
14 . TRBJ2-1 TRBD2 TRBV19 TGTGCCAGTAGTATAGGGACTAGTAGTGGTGAGCAGTTCTTC CASSIGTSSGEQFF
14 . TRBJ1-3 . TRBV28 TGTGCCAGCAGTTCAGGGTCGGCTGGAAACACCATATATTTT CASSSGSAGNTIYF
14 . TRBJ2-7 TRBD1 TRBV7-2 TGTGCCAGCAGCCGGGGACAGGGCCCCTACGAGCAGTACTTC CASSRGQGPYEQYF
12 . TRBJ2-2 . TRBV7-2 TGTGCCAGCAGCCCTACAAACGGGGAGCTGTTTTTT CASSPTNGELFF
15 . TRBJ2-5 . TRBV18 TGTGCCAGCTCACCGGTCGGAGGCCGCCGAGAGACCCAGTACTTC CASSPVGGRRETQYF
15 . TRBJ1-5 . TRBV7-2 TGTGCCAGCAGCTTAGCCGTGTCGTCTGGTCAGCCCCAGCATTTT CASSLAVSSGQPQHF
13 . TRBJ2-3 . TRBV13 TGTGCCAGCAGTTCACAACGGGCAGATACGCAGTATTTT CASSSQRADTQYF
14 . TRBJ1-1 . TRBV28 TGTGCCAGCAGTCTACACAGGAAGAACACTGAAGCTTTCTTT CASSLHRKNTEAFF
13 once TRBJ2-3 . TRBV18 TGTGCCAGCTCACCGGGAGTTCGGGATACGCAGTATTTT CASSPGVRDTQYF
15 . TRBJ2-1 TRBD2 TRBV19 TGTGCCAGTAGTATAACTAGCGGGAGGGCCGTTGAGCAGTTCTTC CASSITSGRAVEQFF
14 once TRBJ1-2 TRBD1 TRBV7-2 TGTGCCAGCAGTCTAACAGGGGACCTCTATGGCTACACCTTC CASSLTGDLYGYTF
15 . TRBJ1-4 . TRBV19 TGTGCCAGTAGTAGCAGGATCTCAACTAATGAAAAACTGTTTTTT CASSSRISTNEKLFF
12 . TRBJ1-1 TRBD1 TRBV6-5 TGTGCCAGCAGGAGGACAGGGACGAGAACTTTCTTT CASRRTGTRTFF
15 . TRBJ2-5 TRBD2 TRBV19 TGTGCCAGTAGAGGACTAGCGGGAACAAGAGAGACCCAGTACTTC CASRGLAGTRETQYF
15 . TRBJ2-2 TRBD2 TRBV14 TGTGCCAGCAGCCAAGGGCTAGCGGGAGTCTGGGAGCTGTTTTTT CASSQGLAGVWELFF
14 . TRBJ2-4 . TRBV2 TGTGCCAGCAGTGAAGCGAGGGCCAAAAACATTCAGTACTTC CASSEARAKNIQYF
14 . TRBJ2-5 TRBD2 TRBV29-1 TGCAGCGTTGAAGGTGGAAGCGGGAGAGAGACCCAGTACTTC CSVEGGSGRETQYF
18 . TRBJ2-3 . TRBV9 TGTGCCAGCAGCGTAGCCCCCTTCTCGAAAGGGGGGGCAGATACGCAGTATTTT CASSVAPFSKGGADTQYF
13 . TRBJ2-7 . TRBV29-1 TGCAGCGCCGGGGACTCTAGCTCCTACGAGCAGTACTTC CSAGDSSSYEQYF
13 once TRBJ1-1 . TRBV12-5 TGTGCTAGTGGTTTGGTGAGCGCCACTGAAGCTTTCTTT CASGLVSATEAFF
14 few TRBJ2-5 . TRBV6-1 TGTGCCAGCAGTGAAGCGGGAAGGGGAGAGACCCAGTACTTC CASSEAGRGETQYF
16 . TRBJ2-3 . TRBV5-8 TGCGCCAGCAGCCCCGCCAGGGTGAGATACACAGATACGCAGTATTTT CASSPARVRYTDTQYF
13 few TRBJ2-7 . TRBV7-2 TGTGCCAGCAGCTTAGCAGGGTTCTACGAGCAGTACTTC CASSLAGFYEQYF
11 . TRBJ2-7 . TRBV7-8 TGTGCCAGCAGCTTCTCACGCGAGCAGTACTTC CASSFSREQYF
16 . TRBJ1-3 TRBD1 TRBV7-2 TGTGCCAGCAGCCCCCAGGGGGGGATCTCTGGAAACACCATATATTTT CASSPQGGISGNTIYF
11 . TRBJ1-5 . TRBV2 TGTGCCAGCAGTGCGGGCCCCACCCAGCATTTT CASSAGPTQHF
13 . TRBJ1-1 . TRBV5-5 TGTGCCAGCAGAAGGGTGGTGAACACTGAAGCTTTCTTT CASRRVVNTEAFF